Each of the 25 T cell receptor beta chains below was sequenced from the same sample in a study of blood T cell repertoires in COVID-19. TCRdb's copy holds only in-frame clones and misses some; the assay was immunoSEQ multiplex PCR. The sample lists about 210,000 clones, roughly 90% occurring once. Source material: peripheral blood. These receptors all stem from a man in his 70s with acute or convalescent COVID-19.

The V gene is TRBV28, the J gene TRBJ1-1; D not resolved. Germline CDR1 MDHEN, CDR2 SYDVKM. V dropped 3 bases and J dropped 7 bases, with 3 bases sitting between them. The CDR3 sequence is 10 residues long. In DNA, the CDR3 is TGTGCCAGCAGTTTCGGTGAAGCTTTCTTT. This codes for CASSFGEAFF.

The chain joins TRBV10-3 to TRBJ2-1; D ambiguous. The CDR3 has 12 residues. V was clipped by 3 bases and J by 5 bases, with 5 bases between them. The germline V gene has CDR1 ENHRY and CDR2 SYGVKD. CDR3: CAISERDNEQFF. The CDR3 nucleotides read TGTGCCATCAGTGAACGGGACAATGAGCAGTTCTTC.

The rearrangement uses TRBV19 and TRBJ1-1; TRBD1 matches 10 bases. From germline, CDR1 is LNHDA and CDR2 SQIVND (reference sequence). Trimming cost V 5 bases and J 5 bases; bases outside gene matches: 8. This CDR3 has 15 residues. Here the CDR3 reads CASSDRGQSVTEAFF. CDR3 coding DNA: TGTGCCAGTAGTGACAGGGGGCAGTCGGTTACTGAAGCTTTCTTT.

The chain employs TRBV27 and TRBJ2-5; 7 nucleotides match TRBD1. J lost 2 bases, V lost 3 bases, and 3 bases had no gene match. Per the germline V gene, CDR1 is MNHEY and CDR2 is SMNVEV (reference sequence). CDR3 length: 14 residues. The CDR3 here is CASSFMGQQETQYF. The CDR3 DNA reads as TGTGCCAGCAGTTTTATGGGACAGCAAGAGACCCAGTACTTC.

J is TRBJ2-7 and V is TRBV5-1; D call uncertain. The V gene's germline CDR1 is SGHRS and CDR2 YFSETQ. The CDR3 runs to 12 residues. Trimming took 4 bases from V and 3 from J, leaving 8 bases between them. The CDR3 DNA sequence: TGCGCCAGCAGCGCCACTATCTACGAGCAGTACTTC. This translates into CASSATIYEQYF.

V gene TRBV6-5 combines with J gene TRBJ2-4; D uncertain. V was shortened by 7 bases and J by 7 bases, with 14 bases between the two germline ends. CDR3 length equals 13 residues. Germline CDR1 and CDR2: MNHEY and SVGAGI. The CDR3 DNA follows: TGTGCCAGCATGCCGCCCGTCGGGAACATTCAGTACTTC. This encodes CASMPPVGNIQYF.

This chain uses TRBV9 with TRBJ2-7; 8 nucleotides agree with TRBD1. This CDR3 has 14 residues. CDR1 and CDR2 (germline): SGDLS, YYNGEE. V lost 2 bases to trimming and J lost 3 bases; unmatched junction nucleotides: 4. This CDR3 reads CASSVGQGNYEQYF. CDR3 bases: TGTGCCAGCAGCGTTGGACAGGGAAACTACGAGCAGTACTTC.

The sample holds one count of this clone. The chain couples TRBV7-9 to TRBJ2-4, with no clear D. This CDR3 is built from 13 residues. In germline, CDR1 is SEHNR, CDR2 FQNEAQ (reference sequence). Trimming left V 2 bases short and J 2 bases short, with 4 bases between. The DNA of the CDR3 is TGTGCCAGCAGCTTAAAGCCCAAAAACATTCAGTACTTC. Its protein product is CASSLKPKNIQYF.

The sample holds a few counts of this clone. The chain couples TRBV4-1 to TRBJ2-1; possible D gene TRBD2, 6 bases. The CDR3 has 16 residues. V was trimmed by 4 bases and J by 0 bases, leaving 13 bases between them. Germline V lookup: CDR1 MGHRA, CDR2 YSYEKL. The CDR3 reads CASSPIGRDSYNEQFF. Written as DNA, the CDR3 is TGCGCCAGCAGCCCCATTGGGCGGGACTCCTACAATGAGCAGTTCTTC.

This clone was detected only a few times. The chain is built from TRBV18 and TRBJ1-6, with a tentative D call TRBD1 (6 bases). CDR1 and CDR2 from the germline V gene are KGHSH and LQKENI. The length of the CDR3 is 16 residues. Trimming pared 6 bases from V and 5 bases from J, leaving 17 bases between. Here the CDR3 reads CASSILAGQNNSPLHF. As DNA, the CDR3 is TGTGCCAGCTCCATCTTAGCGGGACAAAATAATTCACCCCTCCACTTT.

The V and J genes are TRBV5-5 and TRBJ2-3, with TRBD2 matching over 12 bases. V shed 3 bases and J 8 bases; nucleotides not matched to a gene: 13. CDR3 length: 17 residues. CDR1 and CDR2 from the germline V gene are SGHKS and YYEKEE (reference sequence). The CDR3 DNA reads TGTGCCAGCAGCTCCCGACTAGCGGGAGTGGACCCCGGTACGCAGTATTTT. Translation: CASSSRLAGVDPGTQYF.

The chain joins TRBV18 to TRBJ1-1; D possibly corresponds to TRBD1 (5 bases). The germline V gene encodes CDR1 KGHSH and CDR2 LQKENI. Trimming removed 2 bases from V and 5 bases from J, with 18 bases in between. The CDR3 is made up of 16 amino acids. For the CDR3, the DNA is TGTGCCAGCTCACCAAGGCAGGCCGGCGGGGGGACTGAAGCTTTCTTT. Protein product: CASSPRQAGGGTEAFF.

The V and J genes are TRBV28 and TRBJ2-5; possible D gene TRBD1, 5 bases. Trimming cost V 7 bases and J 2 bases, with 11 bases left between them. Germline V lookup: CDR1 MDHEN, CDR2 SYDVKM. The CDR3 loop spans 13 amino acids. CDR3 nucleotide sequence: TGTGCCAGCAAAGGGGCAGGTCAAGAGACCCAGTACTTC. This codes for CASKGAGQETQYF.

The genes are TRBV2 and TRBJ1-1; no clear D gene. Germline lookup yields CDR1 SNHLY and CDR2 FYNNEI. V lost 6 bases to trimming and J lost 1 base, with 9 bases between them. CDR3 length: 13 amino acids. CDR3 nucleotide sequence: TGTGCCAGCAGCCAGGACTCGAACACTGAAGCTTTCTTT. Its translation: CASSQDSNTEAFF. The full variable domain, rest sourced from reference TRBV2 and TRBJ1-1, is EPEVTQTPSHQVTQMGQEVILRCVPISNHLYFYWYRQILGQKVEFLVSFYNNEISEKSEIFDDQFSVERPDGSNFTLKIRSTKLEDSAMYFCASSQDSNTEAFFGQGTRLTVV.

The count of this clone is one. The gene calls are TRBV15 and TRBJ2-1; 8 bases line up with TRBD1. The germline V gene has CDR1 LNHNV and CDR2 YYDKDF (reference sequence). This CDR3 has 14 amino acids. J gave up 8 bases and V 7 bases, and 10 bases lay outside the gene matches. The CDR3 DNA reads TGTGCCACCAAGAGGACAGGGTCTTTCCATGAGCAGTTCTTC. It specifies CATKRTGSFHEQFF.

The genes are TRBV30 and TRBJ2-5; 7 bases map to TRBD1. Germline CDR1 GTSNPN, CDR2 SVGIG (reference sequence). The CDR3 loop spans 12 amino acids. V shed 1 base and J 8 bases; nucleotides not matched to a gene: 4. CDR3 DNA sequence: TGTGCCTGGAGTGGACAGGGCAGAACCCAGTACTTC. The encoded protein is CAWSGQGRTQYF.

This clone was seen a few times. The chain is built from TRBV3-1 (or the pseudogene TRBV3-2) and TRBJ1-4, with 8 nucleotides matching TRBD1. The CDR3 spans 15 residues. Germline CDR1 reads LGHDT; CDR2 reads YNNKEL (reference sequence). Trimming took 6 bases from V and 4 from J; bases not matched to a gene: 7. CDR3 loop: CASSLTQGVNEKLFF. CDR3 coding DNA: TGTGCCAGCAGTCTTACACAGGGGGTTAATGAAAAACTGTTTTTT.

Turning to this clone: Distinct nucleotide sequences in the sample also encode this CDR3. In DNA, the CDR3 is TGTGCCAGCAGCCTTGGGCTAGCGGGAGGGCAAGAGACCCAGTACTTC. Its translation is CASSLGLAGGQETQYF. The rearrangement links TRBV7-2 to TRBJ2-5, with 12 bases fitting TRBD2. The CDR3 sequence is 16 residues long. Germline values: CDR1 SGHTA, CDR2 FQGNSA. V shed 5 bases, J shed 2 bases, and the junction held 6 bases outside the gene matches.

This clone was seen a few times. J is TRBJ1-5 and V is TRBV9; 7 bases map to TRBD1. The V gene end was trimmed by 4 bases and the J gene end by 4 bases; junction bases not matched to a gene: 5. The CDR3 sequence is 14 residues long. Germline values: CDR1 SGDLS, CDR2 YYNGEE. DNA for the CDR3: TGTGCCAGCAGCACGGGACAGTCTAATCAGCCCCAGCATTTT. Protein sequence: CASSTGQSNQPQHF. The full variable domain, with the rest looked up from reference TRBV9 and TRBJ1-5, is DSGVTQTPKHLITATGQRVTLRCSPRSGDLSVYWYQQSLDQGLQFLIQYYNGEERAKGNILERFSAQQFPDLHSELNLSSLELGDSALYFCASSTGQSNQPQHFGDGTRLSIL.

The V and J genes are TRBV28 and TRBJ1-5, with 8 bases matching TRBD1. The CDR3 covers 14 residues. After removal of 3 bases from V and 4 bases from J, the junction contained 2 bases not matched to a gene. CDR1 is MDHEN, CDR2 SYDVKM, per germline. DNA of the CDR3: TGTGCCAGCAGTTTGGGACAGGAAAATCAGCCCCAGCATTTT. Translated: CASSLGQENQPQHF.

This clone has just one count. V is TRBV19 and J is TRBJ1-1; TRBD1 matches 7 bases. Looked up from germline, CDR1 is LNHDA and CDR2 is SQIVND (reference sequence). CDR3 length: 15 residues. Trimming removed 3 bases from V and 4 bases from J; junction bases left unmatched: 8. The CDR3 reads CASSMGQPYRTEAFF. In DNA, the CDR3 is TGTGCCAGTAGTATGGGACAGCCGTACCGCACTGAAGCTTTCTTT. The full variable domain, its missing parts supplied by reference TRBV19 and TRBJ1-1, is DGGITQSPKYLFRKEGQNVTLSCEQNLNHDAMYWYRQDPGQGLRLIYYSQIVNDFQKGDIAEGYSVSREKKESFPLTVTSAQKNPTAFYLCASSMGQPYRTEAFFGQGTRLTVV.

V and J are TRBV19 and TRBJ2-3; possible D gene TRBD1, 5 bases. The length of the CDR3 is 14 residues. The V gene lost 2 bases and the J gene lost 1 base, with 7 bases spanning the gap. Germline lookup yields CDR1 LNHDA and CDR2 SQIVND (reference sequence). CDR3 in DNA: TGTGCCAGTAGTATACAGGGTGGCACAGATACGCAGTATTTT. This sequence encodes CASSIQGGTDTQYF.

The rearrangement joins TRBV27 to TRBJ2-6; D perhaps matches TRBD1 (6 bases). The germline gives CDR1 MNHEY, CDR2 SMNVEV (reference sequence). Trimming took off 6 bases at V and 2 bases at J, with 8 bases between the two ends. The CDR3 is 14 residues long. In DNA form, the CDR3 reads TGTGCCAGCAGCCAGGGGACTGGGGCCAACGTCCTGACTTTC. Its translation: CASSQGTGANVLTF.

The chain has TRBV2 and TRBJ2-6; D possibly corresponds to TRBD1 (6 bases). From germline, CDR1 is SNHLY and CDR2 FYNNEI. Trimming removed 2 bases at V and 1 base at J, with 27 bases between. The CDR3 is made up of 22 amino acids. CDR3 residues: CASSEFLGEQKWGQSGANVLTF. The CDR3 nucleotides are TGTGCCAGCAGTGAATTTCTGGGGGAACAGAAATGGGGGCAATCTGGGGCCAACGTCCTGACTTTC. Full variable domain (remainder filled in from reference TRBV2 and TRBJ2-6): EPEVTQTPSHQVTQMGQEVILRCVPISNHLYFYWYRQILGQKVEFLVSFYNNEISEKSEIFDDQFSVERPDGSNFTLKIRSTKLEDSAMYFCASSEFLGEQKWGQSGANVLTFGAGSRLTVL.

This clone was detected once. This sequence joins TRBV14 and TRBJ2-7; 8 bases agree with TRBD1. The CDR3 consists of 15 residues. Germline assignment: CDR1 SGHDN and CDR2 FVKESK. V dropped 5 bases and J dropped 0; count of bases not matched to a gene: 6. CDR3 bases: TGTGCCAGCAGCACGGACAGGGTGAACTCCTACGAGCAGTACTTC. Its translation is CASSTDRVNSYEQYF.